This TCR beta chain was recovered during a study of blood T cell repertoires in COVID-19. As handled by the study authors: By means of reference gene primer amplification, nucleated cell counts were estimated. Only in-frame clones appear in the TCRdb table, and some are missing; sequencing was by immunoSEQ multiplex PCR. V and J calls and clone size follow that table, whereas D and trimming were derived from the DNA. The table shows 190,000 or so clones, with approximately 88% occurring only once. Germline CDR1 SGHRS, CDR2 YFSETQ. This CDR3 comprises 16 residues. Trimming removed 3 bases from V and 5 bases from J; junction bases left unmatched: 9.

This clonotype originated in a woman in her twenties or thirties with acute or convalescent COVID-19. The gene calls are TRBV5-1 and TRBJ2-7; 12 bases match TRBD2. Sequencing used peripheral blood. CDR3 sequence reads: CASSSNRLAGADEQYF. The CDR3 DNA reads as TGCGCCAGCAGCTCGAATAGACTAGCGGGAGCGGACGAGCAGTACTTC.